The 21 T cell receptor beta chains presented below share a single source sample, sequenced in a study of blood T cell repertoires in COVID-19. The table came from immunoSEQ multiplex PCR; TCRdb's copy has only in-frame clones and leaves some out. Among fewer than 200,000 clones listed, around 67% were seen once. The sequencing input was peripheral blood. These receptors were taken from a woman of 80 years or more with acute or convalescent COVID-19.

The rearrangement links TRBV20-1 to TRBJ1-5, with 7 bases that match TRBD1. Losses at the gene ends were 3 bases for V and 3 bases for J; bases not matched to a gene: 5. The CDR3 has 14 residues. Germline CDR1 and CDR2: DFQATT and SNEGSKA (reference sequence). The CDR3 DNA reads TGCAGTGCTAGTTGGGACAGAATCAATCAGCCCCAGCATTTT. Translation: CSASWDRINQPQHF.

This clone was recorded a few times. This chain connects TRBV12-2 to TRBJ1-3; whether TRBD1, the table's D call, matches the DNA was not checked. TRBV12-2 is marked as a pseudogene. The CDR3 has 16 amino acids. In DNA form, the CDR3 reads TGTGCAAGTCGCTTACATGGTCAGGGCTCTGGAAACACCATATATTTT. Translation: CASRLHGQGSGNTIYF.

The rearrangement links TRBV3-1 (or the pseudogene TRBV3-2) to TRBJ2-5; TRBD2 agrees at 15 bases. The V gene end was trimmed by 8 bases and the J gene end by 2 bases; junction bases not matched to a gene: 18. This CDR3 is 20 amino acids long. Per germline, CDR1 LGHDT and CDR2 YNNKEL (reference sequence). CDR3 bases: TGTGCCAGCGTCCTAGGGACAGCACTAGGACTAGCGGGAGGGCAAGAGACCCAGTACTTC. Encoded protein: CASVLGTALGLAGGQETQYF.

This clone has a single count. The chain carries TRBV3-1 (or the pseudogene TRBV3-2) and TRBJ2-7; a weak D match, TRBD1 (5 bases). From germline, CDR1 is LGHDT and CDR2 YNNKEL (reference sequence). The CDR3 is made up of 15 amino acids. The V and J ends lost 1 base and 6 bases respectively, with 16 bases between them. CDR3 DNA: TGTGCCAGCAGCCAAGTGGGTGGGGCATCTCTCGAGCAGTACTTC. This sequence encodes CASSQVGGASLEQYF.

CDR3 sequence reads: CASSVGGGPEAFF. The CDR3 DNA sequence: TGTGCCAGCAGTGTGGGGGGGGGCCCTGAAGCTTTCTTT. J is TRBJ1-1 and V is TRBV6-2 or TRBV6-3; TRBD1 is a possible D gene (6 bases). Germline V lookup: CDR1 MNHEY, CDR2 SVGEGT. There are 13 residues in the CDR3. V lost 5 bases and J lost 6, with 13 bases in between.

V usage is TRBV7-2 and J usage is TRBJ1-2; D remains unclear. Per germline, CDR1 SGHTA and CDR2 FQGNSA. The CDR3 covers 15 residues. V was cut by 1 base and J by 1 base, with 10 bases left in between. The CDR3 loop is CASSLVWAGNYGYTF. The CDR3 DNA is TGTGCCAGCAGCTTAGTTTGGGCCGGTAACTATGGCTACACCTTC.

This clone was found many times. This chain uses TRBV5-5 with TRBJ1-1; D unresolved. The germline V gene encodes CDR1 SGHKS and CDR2 YYEKEE (reference sequence). Trimming cost V 0 bases and J 8 bases, with 14 bases left between them. The CDR3 has 14 residues. CDR3 amino acids: CASSLGWESGEAFF. The CDR3 DNA is TGTGCCAGCAGCTTGGGCTGGGAATCGGGGGAAGCTTTCTTT.

J is TRBJ2-6 and V is TRBV21-1; the D call in the table, TRBD2, was not verified against the DNA. TRBV21-1 has pseudogene status. The CDR3 has 16 amino acids. CDR3 sequence (DNA): TGTGCCAGCCCGGAGAGCCAGCCCTTAGCGGCCAACGTCCTGACTTTC. Its protein product is CASPESQPLAANVLTF.

The CDR3 coding sequence is TGTGCCAGCAGTGAAAAGGAGAATTCACCCCTCCACTTT. Its translation is CASSEKENSPLHF. The genes are TRBV6-1 and TRBJ1-6; unclear D gene. Germline-derived CDR1 and CDR2 are MNHNS and SASEGT. V lost 2 bases and J 7 bases, leaving 6 bases between the germline ends. CDR3 length: 13 amino acids.

The gene calls are TRBV5-1 and TRBJ2-2; 7 bases are shared with TRBD1. The CDR3 runs to 14 residues. The V gene end was trimmed by 4 bases and the J gene end by 7 bases; junction bases not matched to a gene: 7. Germline CDR1 and CDR2: SGHRS and YFSETQ. The CDR3 spells CASSPRQGGGELFF. DNA of the CDR3: TGCGCCAGCAGCCCTCGACAGGGTGGCGGGGAGCTGTTTTTT.

This chain uses TRBV28 with TRBJ1-2; D gene ambiguous. Trimming took 4 bases from V and 7 from J, leaving 10 bases between them. Germline lookup yields CDR1 MDHEN and CDR2 SYDVKM. The CDR3 covers 12 residues. CDR3 protein: CASSWTEGGYTF. Here the CDR3 DNA reads TGTGCCAGCAGTTGGACGGAGGGTGGCTACACCTTC.

This clone was observed a few times. The rearrangement joins TRBV12-3 or TRBV12-4 to TRBJ1-1, with a tentative D call TRBD1 (5 bases). Between the trimmed V and J ends, which lost 5 bases and 5 bases, there was a span of 12 bases. The CDR3 is made up of 13 amino acids. This CDR3 reads CASSPRGKTEAFF. The CDR3, as DNA: TGTGCCAGCAGTCCCCGGGGGAAGACTGAAGCTTTCTTT.

This clone appeared many times. The identical CDR3 is also encoded by other nucleotide sequences in the sample. V usage is TRBV6-1 and J usage is TRBJ1-5, with 8 bases that match TRBD1. V lost 3 bases, J lost 3 bases, and 4 bases stayed unmatched. In germline, CDR1 is MNHNS, CDR2 SASEGT. The CDR3 has 15 residues. The CDR3, as DNA: TGTGCCAGCAGTGATCAGGACAGGGCCAATCAGCCCCAGCATTTT. Translating gives CASSDQDRANQPQHF.

This chain connects TRBV5-1 to TRBJ2-5; 10 bases align to TRBD1. The ends lost 0 bases at V and 4 bases at J; junction bases unmatched: 6. CDR1 is SGHRS, CDR2 YFSETQ, per germline. The CDR3 is made up of 16 amino acids. The CDR3: CASSLGTGTGVETQYF. DNA of the CDR3: TGCGCCAGCAGCTTGGGGACCGGGACAGGGGTAGAGACCCAGTACTTC.

V is TRBV4-2 and J is TRBJ2-7, with D possibly being TRBD1 (6 bases). Germline V lookup: CDR1 LGHNA, CDR2 YNFKEQ. The CDR3 has 19 residues. V was clipped by 0 bases and J by 3 bases, with 24 bases between them. The CDR3 loop is CASSQDPTLGAGRDYEQYF. CDR3 bases: TGTGCCAGCAGCCAAGATCCAACTCTGGGGGCAGGGAGAGACTACGAGCAGTACTTC.

On this clone: A clone one base away is much larger, so this may be a read error. This chain uses TRBV18 with TRBJ1-2; 9 bases map to TRBD1. The germline gives CDR1 KGHSH, CDR2 LQKENI. The CDR3 is 14 residues long. J lost 7 bases, V lost 0 bases, and 3 bases had no gene match. CDR3 bases: TGTGCCAGCTCACCACCGGGACAGGGCGGTGGCTACACCTTC. This sequence encodes CASSPPGQGGGYTF.

Many counts were recorded for this clone. This rearrangement joins TRBV10-2 to TRBJ1-5, with 9 bases lining up with TRBD1. This CDR3 comprises 15 residues. Per the germline V gene, CDR1 is WSHSY and CDR2 is SAAADI. J was trimmed by 1 base and V by 6 bases; bases with no gene match: 4. The CDR3 bases are TGCGCCAGCAGCCCGGGACAGGGCAGCAATCAGCCCCAGCATTTT. Translation gives CASSPGQGSNQPQHF.

The rearrangement joins TRBV11-3 to TRBJ2-3, with D possibly matching TRBD1 (6 bases). Per germline, CDR1 SGHNT and CDR2 YENEEA. V was pared by 3 bases and J by 2 bases, with 9 bases between. There are 14 residues in the CDR3. The CDR3 loop reads CASSFGTNTDTQYF. The CDR3 nucleotides read TGTGCCAGCAGCTTCGGGACAAACACAGATACGCAGTATTTT.

The chain is built from TRBV19 and TRBJ2-5; D unclear. Germline-derived CDR1 and CDR2 are LNHDA and SQIVND (reference sequence). V was clipped by 5 bases and J by 0 bases, with 4 bases between them. The CDR3 covers 12 residues. The CDR3 protein is CASSRDQETQYF. CDR3 bases: TGTGCCAGTAGTCGGGACCAAGAGACCCAGTACTTC.

Of note for this clone: Other DNA sequences in this sample translate to the same CDR3. This rearrangement joins TRBV9 to TRBJ2-3, with D perhaps TRBD2 (6 bases). This CDR3 region has 14 residues. Germline V gene data show CDR1 as SGDLS and CDR2 as YYNGEE. Trimming pared 2 bases from V and 4 bases from J, leaving 11 bases between. The CDR3 loop is CASSVLWGADTQYF. The CDR3 nucleotides are TGTGCCAGCAGCGTCCTGTGGGGGGCAGATACGCAGTATTTT.

This clone was seen just once. J is TRBJ2-7 and V is TRBV6-5; weak D call: TRBD2 (5 bases). The V end lost 4 bases, the J end lost 4 bases, and 14 bases lay between the germline ends. CDR3 length: 14 amino acids. The germline V gene encodes CDR1 MNHEY and CDR2 SVGAGI. The CDR3 sequence is CASSFGPEVYEQYF. CDR3 nucleotide sequence: TGTGCCAGCAGTTTCGGGCCGGAGGTTTACGAGCAGTACTTC.